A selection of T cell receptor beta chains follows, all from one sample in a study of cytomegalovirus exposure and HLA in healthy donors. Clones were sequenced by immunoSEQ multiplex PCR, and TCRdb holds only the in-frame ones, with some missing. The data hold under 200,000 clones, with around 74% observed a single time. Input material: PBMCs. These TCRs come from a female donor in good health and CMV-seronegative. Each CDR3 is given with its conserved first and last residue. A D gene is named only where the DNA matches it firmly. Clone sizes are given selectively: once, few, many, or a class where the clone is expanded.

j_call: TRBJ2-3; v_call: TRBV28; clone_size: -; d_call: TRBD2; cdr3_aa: CASSSLAGGTDTQYF; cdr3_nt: TGTGCCAGCAGTTCCTTAGCGGGGGGGACAGATACGCAGTATTTT
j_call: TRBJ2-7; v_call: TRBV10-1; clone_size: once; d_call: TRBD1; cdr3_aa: CASSDGTDVKQYF; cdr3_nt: TGCGCCAGCAGTGACGGGACAGATGTCAAGCAGTACTTC
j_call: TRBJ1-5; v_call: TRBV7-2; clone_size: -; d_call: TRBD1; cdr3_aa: CASSLDRGGNQPQHF; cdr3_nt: TGTGCCAGCAGCCTTGACAGGGGCGGCAATCAGCCCCAGCATTTT
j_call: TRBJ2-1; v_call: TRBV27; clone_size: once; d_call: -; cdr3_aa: CASSSVDEQFF; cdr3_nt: TGTGCCAGCAGTTCAGTGGATGAGCAGTTCTTC
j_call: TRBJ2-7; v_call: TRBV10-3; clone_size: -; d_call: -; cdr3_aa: CAISEGLLAYEQYF; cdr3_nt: TGTGCCATCAGTGAGGGGCTTCTAGCTTACGAGCAGTACTTC
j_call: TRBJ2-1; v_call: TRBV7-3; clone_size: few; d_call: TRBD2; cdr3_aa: CASSSQSGRVNEQFF; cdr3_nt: TGTGCCAGCAGCTCCCAGAGCGGGAGAGTTAATGAGCAGTTCTTC
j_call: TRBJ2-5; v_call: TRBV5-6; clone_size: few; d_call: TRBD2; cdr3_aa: CASSEAYGLAGGTRETQYF; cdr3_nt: TGTGCCAGCAGCGAGGCATATGGACTAGCGGGAGGGACAAGGGAGACCCAGTACTTC
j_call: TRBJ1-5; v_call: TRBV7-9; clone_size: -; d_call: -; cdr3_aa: CASSSTRGNSNQPQHF; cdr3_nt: TGTGCCAGCAGCTCTACTAGGGGGAATAGCAATCAGCCCCAGCATTTT
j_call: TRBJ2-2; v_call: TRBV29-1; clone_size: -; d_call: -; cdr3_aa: CSVEDLPGSNGELFF; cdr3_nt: TGCAGCGTTGAAGATCTTCCTGGGAGCAACGGGGAGCTGTTTTTT
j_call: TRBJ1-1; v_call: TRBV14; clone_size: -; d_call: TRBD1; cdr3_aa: CASSLTGGGTEAFF; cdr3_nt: TGTGCCAGCAGCCTCACAGGGGGCGGCACTGAAGCTTTCTTT
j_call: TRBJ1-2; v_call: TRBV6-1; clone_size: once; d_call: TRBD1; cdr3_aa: CASSESRLTGFDGYTF; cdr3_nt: TGTGCCAGCAGTGAATCGAGATTGACAGGGTTCGATGGCTACACCTTC
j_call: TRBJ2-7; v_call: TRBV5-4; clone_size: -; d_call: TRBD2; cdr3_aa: CASSNLGGSSYEQYF; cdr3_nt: TGTGCCAGCAGCAATCTCGGGGGGAGCTCCTACGAGCAGTACTTC
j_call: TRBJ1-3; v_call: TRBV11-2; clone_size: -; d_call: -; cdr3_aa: CASSLFESGYPRGGNTIYF; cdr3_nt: TGTGCCAGCAGCTTATTTGAATCTGGGTATCCTCGAGGGGGAAACACCATATATTTT
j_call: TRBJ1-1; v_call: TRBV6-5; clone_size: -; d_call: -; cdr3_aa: CASSYSRGNTEAFF; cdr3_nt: TGTGCCAGCAGTTACTCTCGCGGGAACACTGAAGCTTTCTTT
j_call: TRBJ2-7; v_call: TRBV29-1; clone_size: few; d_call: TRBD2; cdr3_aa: CSAGGGAYEQYF; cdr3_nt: TGCAGCGCTGGGGGGGGAGCCTACGAGCAGTACTTC
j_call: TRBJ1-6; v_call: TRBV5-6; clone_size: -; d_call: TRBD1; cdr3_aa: CASSPRTGGAGNSPLHF; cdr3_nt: TGTGCCAGCAGCCCGAGGACAGGGGGCGCCGGCAATTCACCCCTCCACTTT
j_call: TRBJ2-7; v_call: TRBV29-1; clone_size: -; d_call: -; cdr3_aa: CSVEGTGHSYEQYF; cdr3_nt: TGCAGCGTTGAGGGCACAGGGCACTCCTACGAGCAGTACTTC
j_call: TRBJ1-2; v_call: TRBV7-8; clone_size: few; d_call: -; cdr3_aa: CASSRGTDRSPYGYTF; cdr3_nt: TGTGCCAGCAGCAGAGGGACTGACAGAAGTCCCTATGGCTACACCTTC
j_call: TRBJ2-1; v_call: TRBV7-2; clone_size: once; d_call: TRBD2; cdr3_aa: CASSQSGGSYNEQFF; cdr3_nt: TGTGCCAGCAGCCAAAGCGGGGGATCCTACAATGAGCAGTTCTTC
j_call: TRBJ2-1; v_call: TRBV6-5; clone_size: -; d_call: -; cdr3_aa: CASSYGAEQFF; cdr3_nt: TGTGCCAGCAGTTACGGAGCTGAGCAGTTCTTC
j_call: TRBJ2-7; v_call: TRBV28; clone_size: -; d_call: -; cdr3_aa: CASTPSSYEQYF; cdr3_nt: TGTGCCAGCACCCCTTCCTCCTACGAGCAGTACTTC
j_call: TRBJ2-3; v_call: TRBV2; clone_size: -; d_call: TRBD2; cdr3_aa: CASRRGLAGGDTQYF; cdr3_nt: TGTGCCAGCAGGAGGGGACTAGCGGGAGGAGATACGCAGTATTTT
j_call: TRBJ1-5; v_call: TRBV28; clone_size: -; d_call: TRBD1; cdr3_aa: CASRVDRGKQPQHF; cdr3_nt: TGTGCCAGCAGGGTCGACAGGGGGAAGCAGCCCCAGCATTTT
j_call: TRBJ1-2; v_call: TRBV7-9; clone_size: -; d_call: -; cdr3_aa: CASSLASNYGYTF; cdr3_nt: TGTGCCAGCAGCTTGGCCAGTAACTATGGCTACACCTTC
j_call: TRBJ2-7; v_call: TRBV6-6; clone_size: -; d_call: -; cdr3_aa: CASSQQPYEQYF; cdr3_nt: TGTGCCAGCAGCCAACAACCCTACGAGCAGTACTTC
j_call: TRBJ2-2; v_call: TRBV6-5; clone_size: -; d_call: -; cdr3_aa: CASHLGRNTGELFF; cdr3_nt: TGTGCCAGCCATCTGGGGCGAAACACCGGGGAGCTGTTTTTT
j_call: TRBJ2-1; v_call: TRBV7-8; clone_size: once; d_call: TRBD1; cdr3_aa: CASSLVGTGGGNWQFF; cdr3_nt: TGTGCCAGCAGCTTAGTTGGGACAGGGGGGGGCAATTGGCAGTTCTTC
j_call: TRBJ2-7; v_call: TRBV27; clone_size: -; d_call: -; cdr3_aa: CASSLLGAQVEQYF; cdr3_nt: TGTGCCAGCAGTTTATTGGGGGCGCAGGTCGAGCAGTACTTC
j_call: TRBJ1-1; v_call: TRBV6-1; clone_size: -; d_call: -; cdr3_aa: CASSEWANTEAFF; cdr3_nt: TGTGCCAGCAGTGAATGGGCGAACACTGAAGCTTTCTTT
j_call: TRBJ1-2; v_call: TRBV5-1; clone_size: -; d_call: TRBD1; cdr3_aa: CASSLSQGATYGYTF; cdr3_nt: TGCGCCAGCAGCTTATCACAGGGGGCGACCTATGGCTACACCTTC
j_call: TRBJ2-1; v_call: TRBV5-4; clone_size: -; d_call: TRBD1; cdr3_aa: CASSSGTEGANEQFF; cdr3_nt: TGTGCCAGCAGCTCCGGGACCGAGGGGGCTAATGAGCAGTTCTTC
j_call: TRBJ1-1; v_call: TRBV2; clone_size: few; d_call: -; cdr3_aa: CASSAEWRLEAFF; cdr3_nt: TGTGCCAGCAGTGCCGAATGGAGACTTGAAGCTTTCTTT
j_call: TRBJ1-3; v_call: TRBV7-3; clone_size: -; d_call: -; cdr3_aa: CASSPQGQVAGNTIYF; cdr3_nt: TGTGCCAGCAGCCCTCAGGGTCAAGTGGCTGGAAACACCATATATTTT
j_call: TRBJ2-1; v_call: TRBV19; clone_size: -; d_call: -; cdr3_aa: CASTMDGRGSYNEQFF; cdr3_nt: TGTGCCAGTACTATGGATGGGCGGGGTTCCTACAATGAGCAGTTCTTC
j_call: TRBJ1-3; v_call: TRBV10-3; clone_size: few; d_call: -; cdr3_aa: CAIRATTDSGNTIYF; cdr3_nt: TGTGCCATCAGGGCCACGACTGACTCTGGAAACACCATATATTTT
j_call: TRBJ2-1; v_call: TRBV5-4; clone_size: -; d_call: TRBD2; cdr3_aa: CASSRGGSPTVRRANEQFF; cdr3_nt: TGTGCCAGCAGCCGGGGCGGGAGCCCCACGGTAAGAAGGGCAAATGAGCAGTTCTTC
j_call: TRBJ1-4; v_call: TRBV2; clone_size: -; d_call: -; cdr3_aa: CASSEWQANEKLFF; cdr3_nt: TGTGCCAGCAGTGAATGGCAAGCTAATGAAAAACTGTTTTTT